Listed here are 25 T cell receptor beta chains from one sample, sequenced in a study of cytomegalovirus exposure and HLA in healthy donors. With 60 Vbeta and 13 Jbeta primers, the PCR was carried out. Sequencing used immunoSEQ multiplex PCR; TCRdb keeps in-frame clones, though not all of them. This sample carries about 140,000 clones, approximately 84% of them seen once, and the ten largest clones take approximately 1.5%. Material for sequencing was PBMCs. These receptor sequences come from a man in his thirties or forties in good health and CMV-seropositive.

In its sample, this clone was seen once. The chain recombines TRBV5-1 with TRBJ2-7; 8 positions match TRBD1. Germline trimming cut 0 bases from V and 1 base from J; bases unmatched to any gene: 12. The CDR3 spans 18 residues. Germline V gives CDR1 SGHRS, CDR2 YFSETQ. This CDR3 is CASSLAIPGDRRSYEQYF. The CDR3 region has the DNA TGCGCCAGCAGCTTGGCGATCCCGGGGGACAGGCGATCCTACGAGCAGTACTTC.

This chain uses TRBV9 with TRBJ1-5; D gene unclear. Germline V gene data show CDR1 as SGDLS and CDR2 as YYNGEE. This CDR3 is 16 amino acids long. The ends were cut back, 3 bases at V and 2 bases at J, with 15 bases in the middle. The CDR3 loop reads CASSAYSPNGNQPQHF. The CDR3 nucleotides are TGTGCCAGCAGCGCCTACAGTCCCAATGGCAATCAGCCCCAGCATTTT.

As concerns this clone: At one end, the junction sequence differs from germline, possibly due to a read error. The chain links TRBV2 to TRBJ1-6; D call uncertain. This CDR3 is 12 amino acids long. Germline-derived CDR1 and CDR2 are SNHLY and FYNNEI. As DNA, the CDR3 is TGTGCCAGCAGCCATAACAATTCCCCCCTCCACTTT. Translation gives CASSHNNSPLHF.

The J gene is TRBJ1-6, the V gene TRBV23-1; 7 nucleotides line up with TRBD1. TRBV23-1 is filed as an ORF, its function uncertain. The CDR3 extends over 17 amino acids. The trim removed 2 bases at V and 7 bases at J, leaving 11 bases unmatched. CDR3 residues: CASSQPFGTVINSPLHF. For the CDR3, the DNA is TGCGCCAGCAGTCAACCCTTCGGGACAGTAATAAATTCACCCCTCCACTTT.

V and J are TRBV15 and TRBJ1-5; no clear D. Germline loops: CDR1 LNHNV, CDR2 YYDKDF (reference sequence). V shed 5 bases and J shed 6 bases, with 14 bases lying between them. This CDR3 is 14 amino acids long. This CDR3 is CATSGEGGGQPQHF. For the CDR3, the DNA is TGTGCCACCAGCGGGGAGGGTGGCGGTCAGCCCCAGCATTTT.

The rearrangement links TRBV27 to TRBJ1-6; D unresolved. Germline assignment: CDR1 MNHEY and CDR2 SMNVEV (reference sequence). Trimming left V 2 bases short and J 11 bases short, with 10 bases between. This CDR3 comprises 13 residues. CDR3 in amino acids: CASSLSSGTPLHF. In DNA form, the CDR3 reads TGTGCCAGCAGTTTAAGCTCAGGAACACCCCTCCACTTT.

This CDR3 is CASSDQGAGELFF. CDR3 sequence (DNA): TGTGCCAGCAGTGACCAGGGGGCCGGGGAGCTGTTTTTT. The chain couples TRBV2 to TRBJ2-2; the match to TRBD1 covers 7 bases. The CDR3 sequence is 13 residues long. J gave up 6 bases and V 3 bases, and 1 base lay outside the gene matches. Germline V gene lookup returns CDR1 SNHLY and CDR2 FYNNEI.

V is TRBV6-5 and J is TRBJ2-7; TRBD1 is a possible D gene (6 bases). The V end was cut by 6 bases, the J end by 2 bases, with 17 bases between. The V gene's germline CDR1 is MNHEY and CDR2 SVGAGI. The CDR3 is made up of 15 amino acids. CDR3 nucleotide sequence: TGTGCCAGCAGCCCTAATGTCGGACAGACCTACGAGCAGTACTTC. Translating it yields CASSPNVGQTYEQYF.

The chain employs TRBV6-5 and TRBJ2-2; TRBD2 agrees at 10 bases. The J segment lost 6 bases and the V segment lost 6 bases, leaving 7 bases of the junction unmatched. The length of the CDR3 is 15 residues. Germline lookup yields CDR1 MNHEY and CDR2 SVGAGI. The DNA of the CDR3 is TGTGCCAGCAGACAGCGGGAGGGCCACCCCGGGGAGCTGTTTTTT. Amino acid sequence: CASRQREGHPGELFF.

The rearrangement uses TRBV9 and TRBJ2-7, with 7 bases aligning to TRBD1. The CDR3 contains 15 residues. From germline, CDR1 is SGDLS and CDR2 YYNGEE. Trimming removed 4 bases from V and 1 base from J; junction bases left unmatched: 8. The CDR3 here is CASSPQGDASYEQYF. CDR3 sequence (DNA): TGTGCCAGCAGCCCCCAGGGGGACGCGTCCTACGAGCAGTACTTC. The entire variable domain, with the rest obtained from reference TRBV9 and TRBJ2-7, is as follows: DSGVTQTPKHLITATGQRVTLRCSPRSGDLSVYWYQQSLDQGLQFLIQYYNGEERAKGNILERFSAQQFPDLHSELNLSSLELGDSALYFCASSPQGDASYEQYFGPGTRLTVT.

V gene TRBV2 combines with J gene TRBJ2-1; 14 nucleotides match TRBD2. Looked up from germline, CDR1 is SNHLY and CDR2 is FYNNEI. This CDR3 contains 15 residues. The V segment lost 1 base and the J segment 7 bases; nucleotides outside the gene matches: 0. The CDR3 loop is CASSEGLAGGNEQFF. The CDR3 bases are TGTGCCAGCAGTGAAGGACTAGCGGGAGGGAATGAGCAGTTCTTC.

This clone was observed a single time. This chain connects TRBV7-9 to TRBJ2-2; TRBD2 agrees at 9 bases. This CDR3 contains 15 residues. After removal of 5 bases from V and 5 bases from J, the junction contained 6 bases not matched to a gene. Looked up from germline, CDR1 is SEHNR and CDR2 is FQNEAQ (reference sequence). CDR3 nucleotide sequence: TGTGCCAGCAGCCCCCGGACTAGCGTAACCGGGGAGCTGTTTTTT. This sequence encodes CASSPRTSVTGELFF. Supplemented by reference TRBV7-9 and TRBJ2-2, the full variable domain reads DTGVSQNPRHKITKRGQNVTFRCDPISEHNRLYWYRQTLGQGPEFLTYFQNEAQLEKSRLLSDRFSAERPKGSFSTLEIQRTEQGDSAMYLCASSPRTSVTGELFFGEGSRLTVL.

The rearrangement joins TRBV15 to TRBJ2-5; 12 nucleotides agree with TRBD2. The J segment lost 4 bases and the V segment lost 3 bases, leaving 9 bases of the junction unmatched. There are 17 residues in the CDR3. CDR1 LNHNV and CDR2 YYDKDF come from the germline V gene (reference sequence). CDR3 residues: CATSRTKGLAGRETQYF. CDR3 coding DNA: TGTGCCACCAGCAGGACGAAGGGACTAGCGGGTCGAGAGACCCAGTACTTC.

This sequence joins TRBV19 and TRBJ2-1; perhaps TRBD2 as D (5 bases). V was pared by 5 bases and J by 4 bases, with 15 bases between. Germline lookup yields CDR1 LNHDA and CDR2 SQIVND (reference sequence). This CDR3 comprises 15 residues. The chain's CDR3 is CASSDLSVWYNEQFF. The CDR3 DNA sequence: TGTGCCAGTAGTGATCTTAGCGTGTGGTACAATGAGCAGTTCTTC.

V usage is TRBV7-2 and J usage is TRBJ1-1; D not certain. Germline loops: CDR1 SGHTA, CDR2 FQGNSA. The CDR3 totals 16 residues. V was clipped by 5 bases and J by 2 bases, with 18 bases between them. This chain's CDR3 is CASSPVVGRINTEAFF. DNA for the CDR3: TGTGCCAGCAGCCCGGTAGTGGGCAGGATTAACACTGAAGCTTTCTTT.

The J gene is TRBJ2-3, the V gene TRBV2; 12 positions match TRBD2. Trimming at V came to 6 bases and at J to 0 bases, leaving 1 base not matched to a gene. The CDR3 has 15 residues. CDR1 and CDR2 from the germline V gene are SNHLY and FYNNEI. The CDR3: CASRTSGGSTDTQYF. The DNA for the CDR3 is TGTGCCAGCAGGACTAGCGGGGGTAGCACAGATACGCAGTATTTT.

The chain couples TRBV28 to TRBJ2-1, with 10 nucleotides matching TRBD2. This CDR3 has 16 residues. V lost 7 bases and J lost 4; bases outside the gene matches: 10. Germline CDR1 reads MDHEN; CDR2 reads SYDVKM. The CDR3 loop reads CASTSRTSGLYNEQFF. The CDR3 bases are TGTGCCAGCACCTCCAGGACTAGCGGCTTATACAATGAGCAGTTCTTC.

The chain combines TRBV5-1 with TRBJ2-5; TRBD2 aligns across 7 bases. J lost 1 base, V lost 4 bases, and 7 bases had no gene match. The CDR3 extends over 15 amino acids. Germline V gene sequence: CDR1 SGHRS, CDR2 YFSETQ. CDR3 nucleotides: TGCGCCAGCAGCGGCGGGGACTACTCCCAAGAGACCCAGTACTTC. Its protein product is CASSGGDYSQETQYF.

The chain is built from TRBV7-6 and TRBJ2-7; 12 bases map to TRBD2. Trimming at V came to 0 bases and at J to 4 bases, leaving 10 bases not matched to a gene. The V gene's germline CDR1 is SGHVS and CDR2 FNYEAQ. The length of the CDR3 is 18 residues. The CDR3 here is CASSLARPSGGAQYEQYF. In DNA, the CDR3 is TGTGCCAGCAGCTTAGCTAGACCTAGCGGGGGGGCCCAGTACGAGCAGTACTTC. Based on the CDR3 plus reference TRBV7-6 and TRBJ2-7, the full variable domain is GAGVSQSPRYKVTKRGQDVALRCDPISGHVSLYWYRQALGQGPEFLTYFNYEAQQDKSGLPNDRFSAERPEGSISTLTIQRTEQRDSAMYRCASSLARPSGGAQYEQYFGPGTRLTVT.

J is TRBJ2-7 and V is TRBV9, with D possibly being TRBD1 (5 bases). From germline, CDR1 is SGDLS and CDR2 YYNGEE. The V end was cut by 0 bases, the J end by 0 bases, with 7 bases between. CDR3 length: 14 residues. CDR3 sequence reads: CASSVEGLSYEQYF. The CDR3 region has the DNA TGTGCCAGCAGCGTAGAGGGGCTCTCCTACGAGCAGTACTTC.

This CDR3 reads CASSDKNTGELFF. CDR3 nucleotides: TGCGCCAGCAGTGACAAAAACACCGGGGAGCTGTTTTTT. The chain combines TRBV10-1 with TRBJ2-2; D is ambiguous. Per germline, CDR1 WNHNN and CDR2 SYGVQD (reference sequence). CDR3 length equals 13 residues. The V end lost 3 bases, the J end lost 2 bases, and 4 bases lay between the germline ends.

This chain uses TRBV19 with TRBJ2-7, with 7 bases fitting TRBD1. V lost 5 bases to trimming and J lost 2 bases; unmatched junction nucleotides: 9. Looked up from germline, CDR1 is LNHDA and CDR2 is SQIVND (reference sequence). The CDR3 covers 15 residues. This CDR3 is CASSPRTGSTYEQYF. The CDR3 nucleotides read TGTGCCAGTAGTCCCCGGACAGGCTCAACCTACGAGCAGTACTTC. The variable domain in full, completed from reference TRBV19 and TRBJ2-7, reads DGGITQSPKYLFRKEGQNVTLSCEQNLNHDAMYWYRQDPGQGLRLIYYSQIVNDFQKGDIAEGYSVSREKKESFPLTVTSAQKNPTAFYLCASSPRTGSTYEQYFGPGTRLTVT.

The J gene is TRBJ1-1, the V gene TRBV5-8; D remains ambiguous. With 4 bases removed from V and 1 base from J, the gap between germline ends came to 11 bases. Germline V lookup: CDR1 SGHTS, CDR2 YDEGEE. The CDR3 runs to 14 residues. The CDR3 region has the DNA TGTGCCAGCAGCCCACAGTTTCGGAACACTGAAGCTTTCTTT. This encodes CASSPQFRNTEAFF.

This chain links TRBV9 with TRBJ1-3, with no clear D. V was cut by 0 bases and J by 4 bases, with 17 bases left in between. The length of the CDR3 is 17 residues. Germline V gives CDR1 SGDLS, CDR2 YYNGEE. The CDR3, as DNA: TGTGCCAGCAGCGTAGCCCACAATCGAGGGTACGGAAACACCATATATTTT. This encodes CASSVAHNRGYGNTIYF.

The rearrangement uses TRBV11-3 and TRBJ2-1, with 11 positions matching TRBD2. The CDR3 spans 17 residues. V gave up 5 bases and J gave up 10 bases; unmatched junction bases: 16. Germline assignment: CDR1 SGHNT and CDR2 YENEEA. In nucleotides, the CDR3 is TGTGCCAGCAGCCCAAGTACCCCAATAGCGGGAGGGAAGGAGCAGTTCTTC. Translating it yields CASSPSTPIAGGKEQFF.